This T cell receptor (beta chain) was found in a study of blood T cells in healthy people across ages. The wider study: About one barcoded beta molecule per two T cells was the capture yield of template switching.

The ends were cut back, 6 bases at V and 5 bases at J, with 14 bases in the middle. From germline, CDR1 is SQVTM and CDR2 ANQGSEA. The CDR3 is made up of 13 amino acids. It was with a sample-barcoded 5' primer and a J-beta primer mix that a second PCR of roughly 6 to 12 cycles was run. In TCRdb, the 5' RACE reads were re-called with MiXCR into one record per CDR3 protein. Altogether 1.6 million or so distinct CDR3 sequences are present, about 35% being singletons, with the ten largest covering about 11%. This clonotype appeared many times. The receptor was derived from a young woman in good health. The chain has TRBV29-1 and TRBJ2-1, with a weak D call TRBD1 (5 bases). Sequenced material: blood. The chain's CDR3 is CSVRPDSHNEQFF. Written as DNA, the CDR3 is TGCAGCGTACGACCCGACAGTCACAATGAGCAGTTCTTC.